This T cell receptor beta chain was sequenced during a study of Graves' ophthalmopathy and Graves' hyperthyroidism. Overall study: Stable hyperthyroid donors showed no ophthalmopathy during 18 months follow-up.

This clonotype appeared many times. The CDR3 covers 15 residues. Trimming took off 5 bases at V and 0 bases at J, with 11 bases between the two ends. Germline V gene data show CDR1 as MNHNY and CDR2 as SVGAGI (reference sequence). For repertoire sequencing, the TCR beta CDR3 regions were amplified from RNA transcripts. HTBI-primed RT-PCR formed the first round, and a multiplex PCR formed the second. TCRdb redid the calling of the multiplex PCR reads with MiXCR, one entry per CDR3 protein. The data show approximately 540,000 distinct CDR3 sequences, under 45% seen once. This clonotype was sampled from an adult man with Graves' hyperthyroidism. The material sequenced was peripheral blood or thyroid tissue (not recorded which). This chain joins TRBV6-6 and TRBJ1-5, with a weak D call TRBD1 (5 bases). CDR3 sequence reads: CASSQQEYSNQPQHF. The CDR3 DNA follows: TGTGCCAGCAGTCAACAGGAGTATAGCAATCAGCCCCAGCATTTT.